The 14 T cell receptor beta chains listed next were all sequenced from one sample in a study of T cells in Graves' hyperthyroidism and ophthalmopathy. The CDR3 regions of TCR beta were amplified from RNA transcripts. The study used the HTBI primer set for a first-round RT-PCR of the TCR CDR3. Each CDR3 protein gets one entry after TCRdb re-called the multiplex PCR reads with MiXCR. The data contain around 690,000 distinct CDR3 sequences, roughly 17% of them singletons. Input material: blood. The receptors come from a man aged 45-65 years with Graves' hyperthyroidism.

This rearrangement joins TRBV6-2 or TRBV6-3 to TRBJ2-1; no clear D. There are 14 residues in the CDR3. Trimming took off 5 bases at V and 8 bases at J, with 16 bases between the two ends. CDR1 is MNHEY and CDR2 is SVGEGT in the germline V gene. Here the CDR3 reads CASSDGLPGDEQFF. In DNA, the CDR3 is TGTGCCAGCAGTGACGGTCTTCCCGGAGATGAGCAGTTCTTC.

This clonotype was found a few times. The chain carries TRBV19 and TRBJ1-5; tentatively, D is TRBD1 (5 bases). This CDR3 region has 13 residues. Deletions cut 6 bases from V and 9 bases from J, with 15 bases between. Germline V CDR1 and CDR2: LNHDA, SQIVND (reference sequence). CDR3 bases: TGTGCCAGTAGCCTACAGGTCGTAGGGCCCCAGCATTTT. Amino acid sequence: CASSLQVVGPQHF.

The chain has TRBV10-3 and TRBJ1-4; D remains unclear. Trimming removed 10 bases at V and 7 bases at J, with 13 bases between. The CDR3 extends over 12 amino acids. Germline V gives CDR1 ENHRY, CDR2 SYGVKD. CDR3 in DNA: TGTGCCAGCAGCGTGAGTCGTGAAAAACTGTTTTTT. Translation: CASSVSREKLFF.

This clonotype was counted at least ten times. The chain employs TRBV28 and TRBJ2-7; possible D gene TRBD2, 5 bases. V lost 7 bases, J lost 0 bases, and 16 bases lay in between. This CDR3 is built from 15 residues. Germline V CDR1 and CDR2: MDHEN, SYDVKM. CDR3 nucleotide sequence: TGTGCCAGCATTTCCGGACTCGCAAGCTCCTACGAGCAGTACTTC. Translation: CASISGLASSYEQYF.

There are many counts of this clonotype. The rearrangement uses TRBV5-5 and TRBJ2-3, with D uncertain. Germline CDR1 is SGHKS and CDR2 is YYEKEE (reference sequence). The CDR3 covers 11 residues. Trimming pared 5 bases from V and 4 bases from J, leaving 5 bases between. The CDR3 sequence is CASSGPDTQYF. CDR3 DNA: TGTGCCAGCAGTGGACCAGATACGCAGTATTTT.

This clonotype was seen more than once but under ten times. J is TRBJ2-1 and V is TRBV28, with 7 bases fitting TRBD2. CDR1 and CDR2 from the germline V gene are MDHEN and SYDVKM. The CDR3 totals 17 residues. V was pared by 5 bases and J by 10 bases, with 20 bases of the junction left unmatched. The CDR3 spells CASSPPEGAGEHQEQFF. DNA of the CDR3: TGTGCCAGCAGTCCTCCGGAAGGGGCGGGAGAGCATCAGGAGCAGTTCTTC.

In its sample, this clonotype was seen once. The chain is built from TRBV6-5 and TRBJ1-2, with 9 bases aligning to TRBD1. Germline CDR1 and CDR2: MNHEY and SVGAGI. The CDR3 runs 14 residues. V gave up 6 bases and J gave up 5 bases; unmatched junction bases: 7. The CDR3 nucleotides are TGTGCCAGCAGGAGCACAGGGGGCGCGTATGGCTACACCTTC. Its protein is CASRSTGGAYGYTF.

This clonotype was seen at least ten times. The J gene is TRBJ2-3, the V gene TRBV2; 12 bases agree with TRBD2. This CDR3 is 17 amino acids long. Losses at the gene ends were 8 bases for V and 0 bases for J; bases not matched to a gene: 9. Germline V lookup: CDR1 SNHLY, CDR2 FYNNEI. The CDR3: CASGGLAGAYSTDTQYF. The CDR3 DNA is TGTGCCAGCGGGGGACTAGCGGGTGCTTATAGCACAGATACGCAGTATTTT.

J is TRBJ1-1 and V is TRBV6-2 or TRBV6-3, with 7 positions matching TRBD1. The CDR3 sequence is 15 residues long. Per germline, CDR1 MNHEY and CDR2 SVGEGT. Losses at the gene ends were 4 bases for V and 7 bases for J; bases not matched to a gene: 12. The CDR3 sequence: CASSSPRQGKGEAFF. The CDR3 bases are TGTGCCAGCAGTTCTCCGCGACAGGGTAAAGGTGAAGCTTTCTTT.

The chain has TRBV6-2 or TRBV6-3 and TRBJ2-7; 11 nucleotides line up with TRBD2. V was pared by 2 bases and J by 4 bases, with 4 bases of the junction left unmatched. The CDR3 covers 15 residues. Germline V gene lookup returns CDR1 MNHEY and CDR2 SVGEGT. The CDR3 DNA is TGTGCCAGCAGTTACGGGACTAGCGGAGATTACGAGCAGTACTTC. Its translation is CASSYGTSGDYEQYF.

The chain has TRBV20-1 and TRBJ2-3; D is perhaps TRBD2 (7 bases). The CDR3 has 15 amino acids. The germline V gene encodes CDR1 DFQATT and CDR2 SNEGSKA (reference sequence). The germline V and J ends were trimmed by 0 bases and 2 bases, with 12 bases remaining between them. CDR3 residues: CSARDLGGATDTQYF. As DNA, the CDR3 is TGCAGTGCTAGAGATCTGGGGGGGGCCACAGATACGCAGTATTTT.

Ten or more counts support this clonotype. The chain couples TRBV6-1 to TRBJ1-1; TRBD1 agrees at 9 bases. Per the germline V gene, CDR1 is MNHNS and CDR2 is SASEGT. The V and J ends lost 6 bases and 7 bases, in that order; junction bases with no gene match: 15. The CDR3 extends over 16 amino acids. CDR3 amino acids: CASRIPGQGGGSEAFF. CDR3 in DNA: TGTGCCAGCAGGATACCGGGACAGGGAGGAGGGAGTGAAGCTTTCTTT.

The chain joins TRBV20-1 to TRBJ2-2; 13 bases align to TRBD2. The junction had 8 bases not matched to a gene; V was cut back by 0 bases and J by 7 bases. CDR1 and CDR2 from the germline V gene are DFQATT and SNEGSKA (reference sequence). The CDR3 covers 17 residues. The CDR3 loop reads CSARDLGLAGAGGELFF. The CDR3, as DNA: TGCAGTGCTAGAGACCTCGGACTAGCGGGAGCCGGCGGGGAGCTGTTTTTT.

Of note for this clonotype: With a much larger clone just one base away, this may be a read error. V gene TRBV6-1 combines with J gene TRBJ1-4; D gene unclear. V gave up 8 bases and J gave up 0 bases, with 13 bases separating them. This CDR3 has 15 amino acids. Germline CDR1 and CDR2: MNHNS and SASEGT. CDR3 residues: CASALDRATNEKLFF. The CDR3 DNA reads TGTGCCAGCGCATTGGACCGAGCAACTAATGAAAAACTGTTTTTT.